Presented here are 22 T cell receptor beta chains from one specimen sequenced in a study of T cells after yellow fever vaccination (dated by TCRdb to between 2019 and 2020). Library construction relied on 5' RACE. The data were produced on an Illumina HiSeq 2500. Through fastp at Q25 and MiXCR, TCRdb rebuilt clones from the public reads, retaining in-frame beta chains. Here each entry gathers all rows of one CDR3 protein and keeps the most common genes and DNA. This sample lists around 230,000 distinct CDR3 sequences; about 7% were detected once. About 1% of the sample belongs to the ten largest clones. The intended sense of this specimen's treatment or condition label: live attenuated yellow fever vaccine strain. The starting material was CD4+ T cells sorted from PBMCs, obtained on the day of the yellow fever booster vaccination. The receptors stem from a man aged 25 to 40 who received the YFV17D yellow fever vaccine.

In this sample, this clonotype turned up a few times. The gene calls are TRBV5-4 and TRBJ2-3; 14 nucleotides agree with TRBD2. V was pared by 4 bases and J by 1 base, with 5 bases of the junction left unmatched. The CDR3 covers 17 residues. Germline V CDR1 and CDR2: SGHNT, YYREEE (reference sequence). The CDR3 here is CASSPPGLAGGTDTQYF. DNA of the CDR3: TGTGCCAGCAGCCCCCCGGGACTAGCGGGAGGCACAGATACGCAGTATTTT.

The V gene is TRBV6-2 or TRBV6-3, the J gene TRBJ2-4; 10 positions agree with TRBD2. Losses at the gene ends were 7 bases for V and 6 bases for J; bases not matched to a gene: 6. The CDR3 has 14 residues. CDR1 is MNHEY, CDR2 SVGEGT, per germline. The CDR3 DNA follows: TGTGCCAGCAACCCTAGCGGGAGTGGAAACATTCAGTACTTC. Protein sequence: CASNPSGSGNIQYF.

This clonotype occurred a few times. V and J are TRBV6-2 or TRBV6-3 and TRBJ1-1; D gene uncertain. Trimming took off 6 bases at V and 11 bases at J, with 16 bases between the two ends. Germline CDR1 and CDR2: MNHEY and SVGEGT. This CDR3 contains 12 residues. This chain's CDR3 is CASSDGSLRAFF. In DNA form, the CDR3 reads TGTGCCAGCAGCGATGGGAGCCTACGGGCTTTCTTT.

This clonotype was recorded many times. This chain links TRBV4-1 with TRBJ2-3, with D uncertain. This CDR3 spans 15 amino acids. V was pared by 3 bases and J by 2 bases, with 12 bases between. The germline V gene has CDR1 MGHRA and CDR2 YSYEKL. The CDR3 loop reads CASSQTTQYTDTQYF. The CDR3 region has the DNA TGCGCCAGCAGCCAGACAACCCAGTACACAGATACGCAGTATTTT.

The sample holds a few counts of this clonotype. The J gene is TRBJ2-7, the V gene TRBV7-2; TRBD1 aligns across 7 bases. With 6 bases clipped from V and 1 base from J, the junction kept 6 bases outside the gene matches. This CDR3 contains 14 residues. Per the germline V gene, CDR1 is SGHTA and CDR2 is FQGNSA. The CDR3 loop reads CASRTGTESYEQYF. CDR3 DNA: TGTGCCAGCAGAACCGGGACAGAGTCCTACGAGCAGTACTTC.

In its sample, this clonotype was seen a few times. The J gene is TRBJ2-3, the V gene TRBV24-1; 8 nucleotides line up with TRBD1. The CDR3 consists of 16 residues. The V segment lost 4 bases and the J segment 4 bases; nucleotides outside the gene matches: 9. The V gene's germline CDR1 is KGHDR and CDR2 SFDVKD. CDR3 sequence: CATSDPRAGGADTQYF. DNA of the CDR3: TGTGCCACCAGTGACCCTCGGGCAGGGGGCGCAGATACGCAGTATTTT.

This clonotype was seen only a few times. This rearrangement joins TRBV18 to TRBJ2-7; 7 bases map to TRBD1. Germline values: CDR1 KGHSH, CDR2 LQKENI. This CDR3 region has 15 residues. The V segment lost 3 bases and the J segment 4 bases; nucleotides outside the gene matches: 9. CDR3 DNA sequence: TGTGCCAGCTCACCGTCCAGCGGCAGGGGGTACGAGCAGTACTTC. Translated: CASSPSSGRGYEQYF.

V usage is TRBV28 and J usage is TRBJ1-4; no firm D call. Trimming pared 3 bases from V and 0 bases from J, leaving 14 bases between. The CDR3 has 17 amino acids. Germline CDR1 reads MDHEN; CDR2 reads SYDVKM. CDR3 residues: CASSFSSWGSTNEKLFF. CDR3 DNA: TGTGCCAGCAGTTTTTCATCCTGGGGATCAACTAATGAAAAACTGTTTTTT.

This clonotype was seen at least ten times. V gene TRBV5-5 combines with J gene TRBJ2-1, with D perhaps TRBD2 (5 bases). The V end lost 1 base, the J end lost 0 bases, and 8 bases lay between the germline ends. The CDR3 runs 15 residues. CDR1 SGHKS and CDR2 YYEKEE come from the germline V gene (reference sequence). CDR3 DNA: TGTGCCAGCAGCTTGTCGGGGAACTCCTACAATGAGCAGTTCTTC. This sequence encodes CASSLSGNSYNEQFF.

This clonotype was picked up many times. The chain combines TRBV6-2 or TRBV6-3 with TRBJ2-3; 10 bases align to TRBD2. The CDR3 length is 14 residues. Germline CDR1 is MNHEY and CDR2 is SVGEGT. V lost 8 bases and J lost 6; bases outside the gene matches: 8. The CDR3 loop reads CASRASGSRDTQYF. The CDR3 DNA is TGTGCCAGCCGCGCTAGCGGGAGTCGGGATACGCAGTATTTT.

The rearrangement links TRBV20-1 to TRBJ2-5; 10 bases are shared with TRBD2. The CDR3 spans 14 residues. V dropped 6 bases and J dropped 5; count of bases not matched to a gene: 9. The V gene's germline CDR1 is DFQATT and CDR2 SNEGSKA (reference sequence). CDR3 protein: CSAVAGGGGETQYF. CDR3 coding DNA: TGCAGTGCAGTAGCGGGAGGCGGAGGGGAGACCCAGTACTTC.

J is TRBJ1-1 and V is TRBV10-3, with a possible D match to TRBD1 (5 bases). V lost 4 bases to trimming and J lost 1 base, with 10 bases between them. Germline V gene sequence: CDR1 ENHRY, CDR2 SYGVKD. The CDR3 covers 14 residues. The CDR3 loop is CAISVTGPNTEAFF. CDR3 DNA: TGTGCCATCAGTGTCACGGGACCGAACACTGAAGCTTTCTTT.

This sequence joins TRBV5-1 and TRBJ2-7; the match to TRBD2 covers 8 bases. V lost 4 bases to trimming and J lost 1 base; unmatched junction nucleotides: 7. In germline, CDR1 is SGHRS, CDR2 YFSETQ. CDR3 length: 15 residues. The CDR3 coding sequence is TGCGCCAGCAGCCCGGGAGGGCCTAATTCCTACGAGCAGTACTTC. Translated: CASSPGGPNSYEQYF.

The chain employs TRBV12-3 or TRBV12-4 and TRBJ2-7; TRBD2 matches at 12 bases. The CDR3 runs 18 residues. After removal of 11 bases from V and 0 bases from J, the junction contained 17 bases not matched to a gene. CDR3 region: CAFCLALRGLAGSYEQYF. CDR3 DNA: TGTGCCTTCTGTTTAGCGCTAAGGGGACTAGCGGGCTCCTACGAGCAGTACTTC.

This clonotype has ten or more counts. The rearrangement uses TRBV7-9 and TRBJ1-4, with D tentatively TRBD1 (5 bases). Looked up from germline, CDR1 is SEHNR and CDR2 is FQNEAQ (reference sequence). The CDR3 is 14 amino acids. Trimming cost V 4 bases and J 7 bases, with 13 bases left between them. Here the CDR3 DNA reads TGTGCCAGCAGCTCGGGGGTGAGCGGTGAAAAACTGTTTTTT. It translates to CASSSGVSGEKLFF.

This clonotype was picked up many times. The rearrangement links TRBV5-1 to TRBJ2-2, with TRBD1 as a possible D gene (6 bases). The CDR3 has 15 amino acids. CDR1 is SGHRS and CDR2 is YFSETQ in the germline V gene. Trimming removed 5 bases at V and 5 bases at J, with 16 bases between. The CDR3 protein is CASSGTSSVTGELFF. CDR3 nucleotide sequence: TGCGCCAGCAGTGGGACATCCTCTGTAACCGGGGAGCTGTTTTTT.

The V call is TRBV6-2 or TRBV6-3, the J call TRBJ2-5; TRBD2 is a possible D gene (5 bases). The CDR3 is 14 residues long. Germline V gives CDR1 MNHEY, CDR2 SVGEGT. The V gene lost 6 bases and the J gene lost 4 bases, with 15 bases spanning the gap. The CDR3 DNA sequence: TGTGCCAGCAGACGATCCCCAGCGGTAGAGACCCAGTACTTC. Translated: CASRRSPAVETQYF.

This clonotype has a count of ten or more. The CDR3: CASSRPAYEQYF. The CDR3 DNA follows: TGTGCCAGCAGCCGTCCGGCCTACGAGCAGTACTTC. The chain carries TRBV7-2 and TRBJ2-7; D unresolved. This CDR3 spans 12 amino acids. V lost 5 bases and J lost 2, with 7 bases in between. CDR1 is SGHTA, CDR2 FQGNSA, per germline. Complete variable domain (other parts from reference TRBV7-2 and TRBJ2-7): GAGVSQSPSNKVTEKGKDVELRCDPISGHTALYWYRQSLGQGLEFLIYFQGNSAPDKSGLPSDRFSAERTGGSVSTLTIQRTQQEDSAVYLCASSRPAYEQYFGPGTRLTVT.

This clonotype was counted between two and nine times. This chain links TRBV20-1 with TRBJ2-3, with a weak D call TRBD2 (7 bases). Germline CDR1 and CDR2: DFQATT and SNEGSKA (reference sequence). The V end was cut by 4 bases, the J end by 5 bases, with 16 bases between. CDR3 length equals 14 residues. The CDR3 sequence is CSANKGGALDTQYF. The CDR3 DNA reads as TGCAGTGCTAACAAGGGGGGGGCCTTAGATACGCAGTATTTT.

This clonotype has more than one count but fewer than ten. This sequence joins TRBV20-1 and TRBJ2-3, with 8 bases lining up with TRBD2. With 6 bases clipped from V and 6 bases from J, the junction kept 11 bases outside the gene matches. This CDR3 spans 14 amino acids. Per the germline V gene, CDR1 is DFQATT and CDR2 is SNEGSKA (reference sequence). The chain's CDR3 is CSAPLAGKQDTQYF. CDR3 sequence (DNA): TGCAGTGCCCCTTTAGCGGGAAAACAGGATACGCAGTATTTT.

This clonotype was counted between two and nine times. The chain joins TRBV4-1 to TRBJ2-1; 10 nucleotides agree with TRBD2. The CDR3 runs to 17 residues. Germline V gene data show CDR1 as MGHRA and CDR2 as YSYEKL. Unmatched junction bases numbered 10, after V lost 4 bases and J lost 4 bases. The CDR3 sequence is CASSPRTSGQIYNEQFF. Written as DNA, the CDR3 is TGCGCCAGCAGCCCCAGGACTAGCGGACAGATATACAATGAGCAGTTCTTC.

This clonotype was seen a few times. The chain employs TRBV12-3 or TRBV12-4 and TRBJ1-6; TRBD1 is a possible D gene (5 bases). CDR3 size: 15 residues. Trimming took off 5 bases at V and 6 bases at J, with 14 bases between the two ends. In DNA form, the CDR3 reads TGTGCCAGCAGTCCCCAAGGGGTGAGTAATTCACCCCTCCACTTT. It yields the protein CASSPQGVSNSPLHF.